Shown below are 28 T cell receptor beta chains from a single sample sequenced in a study of blood T cell repertoires in COVID-19. This table comes from immunoSEQ multiplex PCR, and its TCRdb copy is limited to in-frame clones, with some not included. The data contain 310,000 or so clones, about 83% of them seen just once; the ten biggest clones take up over 6%. Sequencing was done on a sample of PBMCs or T cells enriched from blood (not recorded which). The origin of the receptors is a woman between 40 and 50 years old who had recovered from COVID-19.

The J gene is TRBJ2-7, the V gene TRBV21-1; the table's D gene call, TRBD1, was not cross checked with the DNA. TRBV21-1 is an annotated pseudogene. There are 19 residues in the CDR3. CDR3 nucleotide sequence: TGTGCCAGCAGCAAAGTAGTTACCCCTCGGGACAGGGTAATTGCGGAGCAGTACTTC. Its protein is CASSKVVTPRDRVIAEQYF.

The rearrangement joins TRBV28 to TRBJ1-6, with D possibly matching TRBD1 (6 bases). V dropped 4 bases and J dropped 7 bases, with 8 bases sitting between them. The CDR3 is 13 amino acids. Per the germline V gene, CDR1 is MDHEN and CDR2 is SYDVKM. The CDR3 reads CASSSRGNSPLHF. The DNA for the CDR3 is TGTGCCAGCAGTTCCAGGGGCAATTCACCCCTCCACTTT.

The genes are TRBV4-1 and TRBJ1-6; possibly TRBD1 for D (5 bases). Trimming stripped 4 bases from V and 12 bases from J, with 7 bases between. The CDR3 runs 11 residues. Germline CDR1 is MGHRA and CDR2 is YSYEKL. CDR3 DNA sequence: TGCGCCAGCAGCCCGGGGGGACCCCTCCACTTT. This codes for CASSPGGPLHF.

The chain has TRBV5-1 and TRBJ1-1; 8 positions match TRBD1. This CDR3 has 14 amino acids. V shed 3 bases and J 5 bases; nucleotides not matched to a gene: 6. Germline CDR1 is SGHRS and CDR2 is YFSETQ. CDR3 protein: CASSSQGGATEAFF. Here the CDR3 DNA reads TGCGCCAGCAGCTCACAGGGGGGTGCGACTGAAGCTTTCTTT.

The chain combines TRBV18 with TRBJ1-1; D possibly corresponds to TRBD1 (5 bases). The CDR3 contains 15 residues. V lost 3 bases and J lost 1, with 12 bases in between. Germline CDR1 is KGHSH and CDR2 is LQKENI. This chain's CDR3 is CASSPTITGNTEAFF. The DNA of the CDR3 is TGTGCCAGCTCACCTACGATAACAGGGAACACTGAAGCTTTCTTT. Based on the CDR3 plus reference TRBV18 and TRBJ1-1, the full variable domain is NAGVMQNPRHLVRRRGQEARLRCSPMKGHSHVYWYRQLPEEGLKFMVYLQKENIIDESGMPKERFSAEFPKEGPSILRIQQVVRGDSAAYFCASSPTITGNTEAFFGQGTRLTVV.

The chain combines TRBV6-5 with TRBJ1-1; possible D gene TRBD1, 5 bases. CDR1 MNHEY and CDR2 SVGAGI come from the germline V gene. This CDR3 is 15 amino acids long. V dropped 0 bases and J dropped 6 bases, with 14 bases sitting between them. As DNA, the CDR3 is TGTGCCAGCAGTTACTCAGGCAGGGAGGGGTCTGAAGCTTTCTTT. The encoded protein is CASSYSGREGSEAFF.

V gene TRBV7-2 combines with J gene TRBJ1-2; D gene uncertain. Germline lookup yields CDR1 SGHTA and CDR2 FQGNSA. The V gene lost 5 bases and the J gene lost 4 bases, with 8 bases spanning the gap. The length of the CDR3 is 12 residues. CDR3 protein: CASSVGGYGYTF. CDR3 bases: TGTGCCAGCAGCGTTGGCGGCTATGGCTACACCTTC.

The table lists this clone with a few counts. Here the CDR3 reads CASSPQVGGEPQHF. The CDR3 nucleotides are TGTGCCAGCTCACCGCAGGTAGGGGGGGAGCCCCAGCATTTT. This chain connects TRBV18 to TRBJ1-5; weak D call: TRBD1 (6 bases). V gave up 3 bases and J gave up 8 bases, with 14 bases separating them. The germline CDR1 and CDR2 sequences are KGHSH and LQKENI. The CDR3 totals 14 residues.

The V gene is TRBV3-1 (or the pseudogene TRBV3-2), the J gene TRBJ2-7; 10 nucleotides match TRBD2. This CDR3 region has 16 residues. The V and J ends lost 0 bases and 2 bases, in that order; junction bases with no gene match: 4. The germline gives CDR1 LGHDT, CDR2 YNNKEL (reference sequence). CDR3 loop: CASSQDVTSGTYEQYF. Here the CDR3 DNA reads TGTGCCAGCAGCCAAGATGTAACTAGCGGGACCTACGAGCAGTACTTC.

The rearrangement joins TRBV7-3 to TRBJ2-5, with a possible D match to TRBD2 (5 bases). The germline CDR1 and CDR2 sequences are SGHTA and FQGTGA. There are 13 residues in the CDR3. Trimming pared 5 bases from V and 4 bases from J, leaving 11 bases between. In DNA, the CDR3 is TGTGCCAGCAGCGCCAGGAGCGGAGAGACCCAGTACTTC. Amino acids: CASSARSGETQYF.

The chain joins TRBV28 to TRBJ2-7; 7 bases fit TRBD1. Per germline, CDR1 MDHEN and CDR2 SYDVKM. Trimming cost V 10 bases and J 5 bases; bases outside gene matches: 11. The CDR3 has 13 residues. The CDR3 sequence is CANLDRANNEQYF. For the CDR3, the DNA is TGTGCCAACCTAGACAGGGCGAATAACGAGCAGTACTTC. Looking up the rest from reference TRBV28 and TRBJ2-7 gives the full variable domain: DVKVTQSSRYLVKRTGEKVFLECVQDMDHENMFWYRQDPGLGLRLIYFSYDVKMKEKGDIPEGYSVSREKKERFSLILESASTNQTSMYLCANLDRANNEQYFGPGTRLTVT.

V gene TRBV5-1 combines with J gene TRBJ1-6, with 10 bases matching TRBD1. Looked up from germline, CDR1 is SGHRS and CDR2 is YFSETQ. The CDR3 contains 19 residues. J lost 6 bases, V lost 0 bases, and 12 bases had no gene match. The CDR3 DNA reads TGCGCCAGCAGCTTGGATTTCGACAGGGGGCGCAGGAGTAATTCACCCCTCCACTTT. Translating it yields CASSLDFDRGRRSNSPLHF.

This clone was seen only a few times. CDR3 residues: CTSSPKGRGLSRANYGYTF. As DNA, the CDR3 is TGCACCAGCAGCCCGAAGGGCAGGGGGCTTTCTCGGGCTAACTATGGCTACACCTTC. The chain recombines TRBV1 with TRBJ1-2; the table's D call TRBD1 went unverified against the DNA. TRBV1 constitutes a pseudogene. The CDR3 loop spans 19 amino acids.

J is TRBJ1-5 and V is TRBV28; 9 bases agree with TRBD1. J gave up 1 base and V 4 bases, and 5 bases lay outside the gene matches. The CDR3 has 16 residues. Germline CDR1 is MDHEN and CDR2 is SYDVKM. The CDR3 nucleotides read TGTGCCAGCAGTTCCCCCGGGACAGGGAGCAATCAGCCCCAGCATTTT. Encoded protein: CASSSPGTGSNQPQHF.

This chain links TRBV4-1 with TRBJ1-2; TRBD1 matches 9 bases. This CDR3 region has 14 residues. Losses at the gene ends were 4 bases for V and 2 bases for J; bases not matched to a gene: 2. The V gene's germline CDR1 is MGHRA and CDR2 YSYEKL. This chain's CDR3 is CASSLGTGNYGYTF. For the CDR3, the DNA is TGCGCCAGCAGCCTGGGGACAGGGAACTATGGCTACACCTTC.

The chain carries TRBV18 and TRBJ2-7; TRBD1 matches 7 bases. Germline V gene lookup returns CDR1 KGHSH and CDR2 LQKENI. The ends lost 5 bases at V and 2 bases at J; junction bases unmatched: 6. This CDR3 region has 14 residues. CDR3 protein: CASSAPGQTYEQYF. In nucleotides, the CDR3 is TGTGCCAGCTCAGCGCCGGGACAGACCTACGAGCAGTACTTC.

This clone was recorded once. V is TRBV15 and J is TRBJ1-2; maybe TRBD1 (6 bases). The V end lost 5 bases, the J end lost 2 bases, and 18 bases lay between the germline ends. From germline, CDR1 is LNHNV and CDR2 YYDKDF (reference sequence). There are 16 residues in the CDR3. The CDR3 DNA reads TGTGCCACCAGCGTGACCGGACAGCCCTTAAACTATGGCTACACCTTC. Protein sequence: CATSVTGQPLNYGYTF.

CDR3 sequence: CASSPRDSQEAFF. CDR3 DNA: TGTGCCAGCTCACCCCGGGACAGCCAAGAAGCTTTCTTT. This rearrangement joins TRBV18 to TRBJ1-1; 7 bases match TRBD1. This CDR3 is 13 amino acids long. The trim removed 3 bases at V and 8 bases at J, leaving 6 bases unmatched. Per the germline V gene, CDR1 is KGHSH and CDR2 is LQKENI.

This chain joins TRBV7-9 and TRBJ1-1; D is ambiguous. V was clipped by 3 bases and J by 3 bases, with 2 bases between them. Per germline, CDR1 SEHNR and CDR2 FQNEAQ (reference sequence). The CDR3 runs 11 residues. The CDR3 reads CASSFDTEAFF. CDR3 bases: TGTGCCAGCAGCTTCGACACTGAAGCTTTCTTT.

This CDR3 reads CASSLVAAGGHEQYF. DNA for the CDR3: TGTGCCAGCAGTTTAGTAGCAGCGGGAGGTCATGAGCAGTACTTC. The rearrangement links TRBV28 to TRBJ2-7, with TRBD2 identical over 9 bases. The CDR3 covers 15 residues. CDR1 is MDHEN and CDR2 is SYDVKM in the germline V gene. V shed 2 bases, J shed 7 bases, and the junction held 9 bases outside the gene matches.

The chain has TRBV28 and TRBJ2-1; unclear D gene. The CDR3 totals 11 residues. V lost 7 bases to trimming and J lost 10 bases, with 11 bases between them. Germline CDR1 MDHEN, CDR2 SYDVKM. CDR3 nucleotide sequence: TGTGCCAGCACAGATTCTTGGGAGCAGTTCTTC. This sequence encodes CASTDSWEQFF.

The chain has TRBV7-8 and TRBJ2-5; 8 bases align to TRBD1. V dropped 5 bases and J dropped 3; count of bases not matched to a gene: 5. CDR3 length: 14 amino acids. Germline values: CDR1 SGHVS, CDR2 FQNEAQ. The CDR3 DNA is TGTGCCAGCAGCACGGAGACAGGGGAAGAGACCCAGTACTTC. Its protein product is CASSTETGEETQYF.

CDR3: CASSAGTGNSPLHF. The CDR3 DNA reads as TGTGCCAGCAGTGCCGGGACAGGAAATTCACCCCTCCACTTT. V is TRBV28 and J is TRBJ1-6, with 8 bases lining up with TRBD1. The CDR3 contains 14 residues. CDR1 and CDR2 (germline): MDHEN, SYDVKM. V gave up 5 bases and J gave up 7 bases; unmatched junction bases: 4. The complete variable domain, with remaining parts taken from reference TRBV28 and TRBJ1-6, reads DVKVTQSSRYLVKRTGEKVFLECVQDMDHENMFWYRQDPGLGLRLIYFSYDVKMKEKGDIPEGYSVSREKKERFSLILESASTNQTSMYLCASSAGTGNSPLHFGNGTRLTVT.

The CDR3 coding sequence is TGTGCCAGCAGCGTCGCAGGGGCTGACGGGGAGCTGTTTTTT. This sequence encodes CASSVAGADGELFF. This chain uses TRBV9 with TRBJ2-2; D is possibly TRBD1 (6 bases). Germline CDR1 SGDLS, CDR2 YYNGEE. The CDR3 runs 14 residues. Trimming removed 2 bases at V and 7 bases at J, with 12 bases between.

The CDR3 is CASSTLTGWQPQHF. For the CDR3, the DNA is TGTGCCAGTAGTACCCTCACGGGGTGGCAGCCCCAGCATTTT. The chain links TRBV19 to TRBJ1-5; no firm D call. Per germline, CDR1 LNHDA and CDR2 SQIVND (reference sequence). V lost 4 bases, J lost 7 bases, and 14 bases lay in between. This CDR3 has 14 amino acids.

The sample holds a few counts of this clone. V is TRBV5-1 and J is TRBJ2-1; 13 bases line up with TRBD2. Trimming took 4 bases from V and 6 from J; bases not matched to a gene: 10. CDR1 SGHRS and CDR2 YFSETQ come from the germline V gene. This CDR3 has 17 amino acids. This CDR3 is CASSEGLAGPTANEQFF. The CDR3 DNA reads TGCGCCAGCAGCGAGGGACTAGCGGGACCCACGGCCAATGAGCAGTTCTTC.

The chain uses TRBV7-8 and TRBJ1-1; tentative D call: TRBD1 (5 bases). CDR1 and CDR2 from the germline V gene are SGHVS and FQNEAQ. The CDR3 spans 16 residues. The V gene lost 5 bases and the J gene lost 1 base, with 17 bases spanning the gap. The CDR3 sequence is CASSPGWARGNTEAFF. CDR3 coding DNA: TGTGCCAGCAGCCCAGGGTGGGCCCGTGGGAACACTGAAGCTTTCTTT. The entire variable domain, with the rest obtained from reference TRBV7-8 and TRBJ1-1, is as follows: GAGVSQSPRYKVAKRGQDVALRCDPISGHVSLFWYQQALGQGPEFLTYFQNEAQLDKSGLPSDRFFAERPEGSVSTLKIQRTQQEDSAVYLCASSPGWARGNTEAFFGQGTRLTVV.

The V gene is TRBV20-1, the J gene TRBJ1-6; TRBD1 matches at 10 bases. Per germline, CDR1 DFQATT and CDR2 SNEGSKA (reference sequence). The V gene end was trimmed by 6 bases and the J gene end by 15 bases; junction bases not matched to a gene: 5. The CDR3 spans 11 residues. CDR3 sequence: CSATGTGVLHF. The CDR3 region has the DNA TGCAGTGCCACCGGGACAGGGGTCCTCCACTTT.